The present T cell receptor (beta chain) was sequenced within a study of shared T cell receptors in the human thymus listed by TCRdb under 2021. Concerning the study at large: The study examined how the human thymus generates shared, self-reactive T-cell receptor alpha chains.

A word on this clone: There is no known antigen for this receptor. Base qualities were left out, and no much larger clone turns up one base away.

The CDR3, from cysteine to phenylalanine, totals 17 residues. This entry keeps only the CDR3 DNA: 51 bases, framed from base 1. CDR1 and CDR2 (MDHEN, SYDVKM) derive from the germline V gene. V was cut back by 6 bases and J by 12 bases, leaving a gap of 30 bases between them. Libraries were built with the immunoSEQ multiplex PCR assay. TCRdb holds this immuneACCESS table with in-frame rearrangements only. Some clones are missing; in checked studies, unresolved V genes explain under half, and the rest has no known cause. This sample comprises around 730,000 clones, 70% to 90% of them detected only once. The ten largest clones take up more than 0.01% of the sample. These data were also reused for a study on human thymus T cells. From the second report: The donors were immunologically healthy infants in Finland who had open corrective cardiac surgery for congenital heart defects. The thymus tissue came from surgical resects taken out during corrective cardiac surgery. Both the thymic and the peripheral blood repertoires appeared to show biased V and J gene segment usage. The related research found that thymic TCR repertoires overlapped highly between unrelated individuals. The study characterized TCR alpha and beta repertoires from roughly eight infant thymus samples and a few related peripheral blood samples. The infant donors were about 6 to 244 days old, and the cohort included six or seven males and a couple of females. Thymocytes were released mechanically from tissue and stored at -70 °C as pellets of roughly 9-32 million cells. A QIAsymphony instrument was used to extract genomic DNA from frozen cell pellets. TCRB and TCRAD loci were amplified from a standardized quantity of quality-controlled genomic DNA using the immunoSEQ multiplex PCR assay. The amplicons spanned the V(D)J region and were long enough to cover the CDR3 and allow V and J genes to be identified. Through the commercial immunoSEQ service, the amplicons were sequenced on an Illumina platform. Primer bias and sequencing errors were corrected using previously described methods, and TCRAD and TCRB definitions followed the IMGT database. Repertoires were analysed with immunoSEQ Analyzer 3.0 and VDJTools, covering basic statistics, V/J segment usage, diversity estimates, rarefaction and pairwise overlap. To estimate diversity, the Chao1, ChaoE, Efron-Thisted, Shannon and inverse Simpson indices were applied, and diversity was also estimated on datasets down-sampled to the smallest sample. For repertoire overlap, CDR3 nucleotide sequence, V gene and J gene had to match strictly, and clustering was done by Jaccard-based multidimensional scaling. On average, thymus samples yielded around 810,000 unique TCRB clonotypes, whereas blood samples yielded approximately 84,000.

Specimen: thymocytes. This receptor was obtained from a girl under three years old with a congenital heart defect. Donor details come from another sample of the same person, matched by shared clones. Recombination joined TRBV28 with TRBJ2-1; TRBD1 is a possible D gene, resting on 7 matching bases. The bases read TGTGCCAGCAGCCAGGGGGGATTTTTGGTTGGCGCCGTTGGGCAGTTCTTC. This sequence encodes CASSQGGFLVGAVGQFF.